The 30 T cell receptor beta chains in this list originate from one sample, sequenced in a study of blood T cell repertoires in COVID-19. Profiling relied on immunoSEQ multiplex PCR, and the TCRdb table lists in-frame clones only, not all of them. Of around 150,000 clones listed, 80% to 90% were seen once; the top ten hold 3.5% to 5.5%. Sequenced: peripheral blood. These receptors were taken from a woman aged 40 to 55 with acute or convalescent COVID-19.

This clone was seen a few times. The chain combines TRBV5-5 with TRBJ2-7; TRBD2 matches 8 bases. Germline CDR1 is SGHKS and CDR2 is YYEKEE (reference sequence). J gave up 5 bases and V 4 bases, and 11 bases lay outside the gene matches. The CDR3 has 15 residues. In nucleotides, the CDR3 is TGTGCCAGCAGCCTTGCGGGGGGAACTCTGGACGAGCAGTACTTC. Its protein is CASSLAGGTLDEQYF.

The chain carries TRBV4-1 and TRBJ2-2; weak D call: TRBD1 (6 bases). This CDR3 spans 16 amino acids. V lost 4 bases, J lost 4 bases, and 16 bases lay in between. Germline V gene sequence: CDR1 MGHRA, CDR2 YSYEKL. The DNA for the CDR3 is TGCGCCAGCAGCCCCTACAGGGATGGGGGCACCGGGGAGCTGTTTTTT. Translation: CASSPYRDGGTGELFF.

The genes are TRBV5-6 and TRBJ1-1; 9 positions agree with TRBD1. V dropped 5 bases and J dropped 9; count of bases not matched to a gene: 8. Germline V lookup: CDR1 SGHDT, CDR2 YYEEEE. The CDR3 has 13 residues. This CDR3 is CASSNPGQGQAFF. CDR3 DNA sequence: TGTGCCAGCAGTAATCCCGGACAGGGGCAAGCTTTCTTT.

The chain couples TRBV4-3 to TRBJ2-3; TRBD1 agrees at 9 bases. Germline CDR1 is LGHNA and CDR2 is YSLEER. Trimming removed 1 base from V and 2 bases from J; junction bases left unmatched: 4. The CDR3 totals 16 residues. CDR3 region: CASSQGDRAATDTQYF. The CDR3 coding sequence is TGCGCCAGCAGCCAAGGGGACAGGGCAGCCACAGATACGCAGTATTTT.

The chain employs TRBV10-3 and TRBJ2-3; TRBD2 matches 8 bases. The CDR3 has 14 amino acids. The V segment lost 6 bases and the J segment 2 bases; nucleotides outside the gene matches: 4. Germline loops: CDR1 ENHRY, CDR2 SYGVKD. The CDR3 region has the DNA TGTGCCATCAGGGCAGCGGGAGCCACAGATACGCAGTATTTT. This encodes CAIRAAGATDTQYF.

This rearrangement joins TRBV27 to TRBJ1-6; weak D call: TRBD1 (5 bases). CDR1 is MNHEY, CDR2 SMNVEV, per germline (reference sequence). With 3 bases removed from V and 7 bases from J, the gap between germline ends came to 13 bases. The CDR3 sequence is 15 residues long. CDR3 in amino acids: CASSFIGVNNSPLHF. DNA of the CDR3: TGTGCCAGCAGTTTTATAGGGGTGAACAATTCACCCCTCCACTTT.

V usage is TRBV11-2 and J usage is TRBJ2-1, with D hard to call. Trimming shortened V by 1 base and J by 7 bases, and 14 bases separated the two germline ends. Looked up from germline, CDR1 is SGHAT and CDR2 is FQNNGV. The CDR3 covers 15 residues. CDR3 region: CASSLVLVSGNEQFF. The CDR3 region has the DNA TGTGCCAGCAGCTTAGTCCTAGTAAGTGGGAATGAGCAGTTCTTC.

This clone was detected once. V and J are TRBV4-3 and TRBJ2-1; 9 bases line up with TRBD2. V lost 3 bases and J lost 8; bases outside the gene matches: 11. The germline V gene has CDR1 LGHNA and CDR2 YSLEER. The CDR3 spans 16 residues. The CDR3 spells CASSQGSGSGYDEQFF. The CDR3 DNA reads as TGCGCCAGCAGCCAGGGTAGCGGGAGTGGGTACGATGAGCAGTTCTTC.

This clone has just one count. V gene TRBV7-2 combines with J gene TRBJ2-7; tentatively, D is TRBD2 (5 bases). This CDR3 spans 15 amino acids. CDR1 is SGHTA, CDR2 FQGNSA, per germline. The V end was cut by 2 bases, the J end by 5 bases, with 16 bases between. CDR3 residues: CASSLTSVGGNEQYF. CDR3 bases: TGTGCCAGCAGCTTAACCTCTGTAGGAGGCAACGAGCAGTACTTC. The complete variable domain, with remaining parts taken from reference TRBV7-2 and TRBJ2-7, reads GAGVSQSPSNKVTEKGKDVELRCDPISGHTALYWYRQSLGQGLEFLIYFQGNSAPDKSGLPSDRFSAERTGGSVSTLTIQRTQQEDSAVYLCASSLTSVGGNEQYFGPGTRLTVT.

This chain uses TRBV27 with TRBJ1-2, with 7 bases aligning to TRBD1. The V segment lost 4 bases and the J segment 2 bases; nucleotides outside the gene matches: 1. The CDR3 sequence is 13 residues long. Germline CDR1 MNHEY, CDR2 SMNVEV (reference sequence). The CDR3 DNA follows: TGTGCCAGCAGTTCGACAGGGAACTATGGCTACACCTTC. Protein product: CASSSTGNYGYTF.

The rearrangement uses TRBV5-1 and TRBJ2-7; weak D call: TRBD1 (5 bases). This CDR3 has 14 amino acids. Trimming removed 0 bases at V and 0 bases at J, with 7 bases between. Germline CDR1 reads SGHRS; CDR2 reads YFSETQ. The CDR3 sequence is CASSLADSSYEQYF. The CDR3 nucleotides read TGCGCCAGCAGCTTGGCCGACAGCTCCTACGAGCAGTACTTC. The complete variable domain, with remaining parts taken from reference TRBV5-1 and TRBJ2-7, reads KAGVTQTPRYLIKTRGQQVTLSCSPISGHRSVSWYQQTPGQGLQFLFEYFSETQRNKGNFPGRFSGRQFSNSRSEMNVSTLELGDSALYLCASSLADSSYEQYFGPGTRLTVT.

A single count supports this clone. The chain couples TRBV2 to TRBJ2-3, with 8 bases lining up with TRBD2. This CDR3 has 16 residues. Looked up from germline, CDR1 is SNHLY and CDR2 is FYNNEI. V lost 7 bases to trimming and J lost 0 bases; unmatched junction nucleotides: 9. CDR3 in amino acids: CASTAGLDPSTDTQYF. The CDR3 DNA is TGTGCCAGCACGGCGGGACTAGACCCTAGCACAGATACGCAGTATTTT. Full variable domain (missing parts from reference TRBV2 and TRBJ2-3): EPEVTQTPSHQVTQMGQEVILRCVPISNHLYFYWYRQILGQKVEFLVSFYNNEISEKSEIFDDQFSVERPDGSNFTLKIRSTKLEDSAMYFCASTAGLDPSTDTQYFGPGTRLTVL.

This clone appeared a single time. The chain recombines TRBV7-5 with TRBJ2-5; no DNA check was done on the table's D call, TRBD2. TRBV7-5 is reported as a pseudogene. The CDR3 extends over 18 amino acids. CDR3 DNA: TGTGCCAGAACCGACGAAGCGGGAGAGAAGGGGAGCTCGGAGACCCAGTACTTC. Translating it yields CARTDEAGEKGSSETQYF.

CDR3 DNA sequence: TGTGCCAGCAGCCCTCGGACTAGCAATGACTATGAGCAGTTCTTC. This translates into CASSPRTSNDYEQFF. This chain connects TRBV4-2 to TRBJ2-1, with 8 bases fitting TRBD2. The CDR3 runs to 15 residues. The V segment lost 4 bases and the J segment 8 bases; nucleotides outside the gene matches: 10. The germline CDR1 and CDR2 sequences are LGHNA and YNFKEQ.

This rearrangement joins TRBV10-3 to TRBJ2-2; 7 nucleotides line up with TRBD1. The CDR3 is 15 amino acids. Trimming removed 5 bases from V and 2 bases from J; junction bases left unmatched: 5. Per germline, CDR1 ENHRY and CDR2 SYGVKD. This chain's CDR3 is CAISFEGGNTGELFF. The CDR3 coding sequence is TGTGCCATCAGTTTTGAAGGGGGCAACACCGGGGAGCTGTTTTTT.

This chain connects TRBV5-1 to TRBJ2-7; D may be TRBD2 (5 bases). Germline assignment: CDR1 SGHRS and CDR2 YFSETQ. The CDR3 loop spans 14 amino acids. V lost 4 bases and J lost 0, with 11 bases in between. The CDR3 reads CASSPGVSSYEQYF. CDR3 in DNA: TGCGCCAGCAGCCCCGGGGTGAGCTCCTACGAGCAGTACTTC.

The V and J genes are TRBV28 and TRBJ2-3, with 7 bases matching TRBD2. Germline assignment: CDR1 MDHEN and CDR2 SYDVKM. V trimming: 5 bases; J trimming: 2 bases; junction bases outside the gene matches: 4. The CDR3 is made up of 14 amino acids. The CDR3 DNA is TGTGCCAGCAGTCTAGCGGTGCTCACAGATACGCAGTATTTT. Translating gives CASSLAVLTDTQYF.

V gene TRBV6-5 combines with J gene TRBJ1-1; D is perhaps TRBD1 (5 bases). The CDR3 covers 14 residues. V was cut by 2 bases and J by 5 bases, with 12 bases left in between. Germline CDR1 and CDR2: MNHEY and SVGAGI. CDR3 protein: CASSYRGGYTEAFF. As DNA, the CDR3 is TGTGCCAGCAGTTACAGGGGTGGGTATACTGAAGCTTTCTTT.

CDR3 amino acids: CASSTGGITGGNTIYF. The DNA for the CDR3 is TGCGCCAGCAGCACGGGCGGAATAACGGGGGGAAACACCATATATTTT. The V gene is TRBV5-1, the J gene TRBJ1-3, with D unclear. V lost 4 bases and J 4 bases, leaving 18 bases between the germline ends. CDR3 size: 16 residues. Germline CDR1 reads SGHRS; CDR2 reads YFSETQ.

This clone has just one count. J is TRBJ1-1 and V is TRBV6-5, with 8 bases identical to TRBD1. Trimming at V came to 6 bases and at J to 1 base, leaving 4 bases not matched to a gene. Germline V lookup: CDR1 MNHEY, CDR2 SVGAGI. CDR3 size: 14 residues. The CDR3 DNA sequence: TGTGCCAGCAGCCACAGGGGGGGGAACACTGAAGCTTTCTTT. It specifies CASSHRGGNTEAFF.

This clone was counted once. The chain uses TRBV5-1 and TRBJ2-5; D ambiguous. Trimming stripped 3 bases from V and 5 bases from J, with 8 bases between. CDR1 and CDR2 (germline): SGHRS, YFSETQ. The CDR3 is 12 amino acids. For the CDR3, the DNA is TGCGCCAGCAGCTCCCGCAGTGAGACCCAGTACTTC. Protein product: CASSSRSETQYF.

The chain links TRBV7-3 to TRBJ2-4; 12 bases are shared with TRBD2. The V gene's germline CDR1 is SGHTA and CDR2 FQGTGA. V dropped 5 bases and J dropped 1; count of bases not matched to a gene: 6. This CDR3 is 17 amino acids long. The CDR3 sequence is CASSPKTSGSAKNIQYF. CDR3 sequence (DNA): TGTGCCAGCAGCCCAAAGACTAGCGGGAGTGCCAAAAACATTCAGTACTTC.

This chain uses TRBV18 with TRBJ1-5; the D is unclear. This CDR3 spans 16 amino acids. The V end was cut by 2 bases, the J end by 0 bases, with 11 bases between. Germline V CDR1 and CDR2: KGHSH, LQKENI. The CDR3 is CASSPEGGNSNQPQHF. The CDR3 DNA follows: TGTGCCAGCTCACCAGAGGGCGGTAATAGCAATCAGCCCCAGCATTTT.

The chain has TRBV27 and TRBJ2-7; possibly TRBD1 for D (5 bases). CDR1 MNHEY and CDR2 SMNVEV come from the germline V gene (reference sequence). The CDR3 is made up of 15 amino acids. V lost 6 bases to trimming and J lost 5 bases, with 20 bases between them. The CDR3 bases are TGTGCCAGCAGCCGAAACGCGGCCAGGGCCCACGAGCAGTACTTC. This codes for CASSRNAARAHEQYF.

The chain couples TRBV28 to TRBJ2-3; no reliable D call. With 10 bases removed from V and 3 bases from J, the gap between germline ends came to 14 bases. The CDR3 consists of 13 residues. Germline-derived CDR1 and CDR2 are MDHEN and SYDVKM. In nucleotides, the CDR3 is TGTGCCATTTCCCCCCGTCTTACAGATACGCAGTATTTT. Its translation: CAISPRLTDTQYF.

This chain connects TRBV7-2 to TRBJ2-3, with D possibly matching TRBD2 (5 bases). The CDR3 is 16 residues long. Between the trimmed V and J ends, which lost 2 bases and 10 bases, there was a span of 22 bases. Germline V lookup: CDR1 SGHTA, CDR2 FQGNSA. DNA for the CDR3: TGTGCCAGCAGCTTACCCCCCTCGGGGAATTCCTACCCGCAGTATTTT. Its protein product is CASSLPPSGNSYPQYF.

The chain recombines TRBV6-5 with TRBJ2-3; maybe TRBD2 (5 bases). The V and J ends lost 6 bases and 8 bases respectively, with 9 bases between them. The CDR3 sequence is 11 residues long. Germline CDR1 MNHEY, CDR2 SVGAGI. CDR3 sequence reads: CASRGAVTQYF. DNA for the CDR3: TGTGCCAGCAGGGGAGCCGTTACGCAGTATTTT.

The rearrangement joins TRBV30 to TRBJ2-3; 7 bases align to TRBD2. Germline CDR1 is GTSNPN and CDR2 is SVGIG (reference sequence). The CDR3 totals 16 residues. Trimming cost V 4 bases and J 2 bases; bases outside gene matches: 12. The CDR3: CAWTPGGGFFTDTQYF. The DNA of the CDR3 is TGTGCCTGGACCCCCGGCGGGGGTTTCTTCACAGATACGCAGTATTTT. Full variable domain (remainder filled in from reference TRBV30 and TRBJ2-3): SQTIHQWPATLVQPVGSPLSLECTVEGTSNPNLYWYRQAAGRGLQLLFYSVGIGQISSEVPQNLSASRPQDRQFILSSKKLLLSDSGFYLCAWTPGGGFFTDTQYFGPGTRLTVL.

CDR3 residues: CASSLAQGLPTDTQYF. The CDR3 nucleotides read TGTGCCAGCAGCTTAGCGCAGGGGCTTCCCACAGATACGCAGTATTTT. The rearrangement links TRBV7-9 to TRBJ2-3; tentative D call: TRBD1 (6 bases). Germline V lookup: CDR1 SEHNR, CDR2 FQNEAQ (reference sequence). The CDR3 runs 16 residues. Trimming pared 0 bases from V and 2 bases from J, leaving 12 bases between.

The genes are TRBV24-1 and TRBJ1-3; D uncertain. This CDR3 region has 16 residues. V was shortened by 0 bases and J by 0 bases, with 8 bases between the two germline ends. CDR1 KGHDR and CDR2 SFDVKD come from the germline V gene. CDR3: CATSDLQVLSGNTIYF. The CDR3 DNA is TGTGCCACCAGTGATTTGCAGGTCCTCTCTGGAAACACCATATATTTT.